This T cell receptor (beta chain) was retrieved from a study of cytomegalovirus exposure and HLA in healthy donors. This clone showed up just a few times. Its target is not known. With 60 Vbeta and 13 Jbeta primers, the PCR was carried out. Generated by immunoSEQ multiplex PCR, the TCRdb table keeps only in-frame clones and is missing some. The sample lists some 110,000 clones; approximately 80% were seen once. Study-level results: Equally common other TCR beta chains were less clonally expanded than HLA-associated ones, a later analysis found. A later analysis reportedly found that, within productive TCRs, an Asian-associated ancestry cluster had fewer N-insertions than the mean observed across the roughly 700 donors.

Between the trimmed V and J ends, which lost 5 bases and 4 bases, there was a span of 14 bases. The CDR3 extends over 14 amino acids. CDR1 and CDR2 from the germline V gene are MNHNS and SASEGT. The clonotype was recovered from a man aged 35-49 years in good health and CMV-seronegative. The gene calls are TRBV6-1 and TRBJ1-2; D unclear. What was sequenced was PBMCs. The CDR3 bases are TGTGCCAGCAGTTCCCGCACTCCTTCCTATGGCTACACCTTC. It encodes CASSSRTPSYGYTF.